This is a list of T cell receptor beta chains from one sample in a study of cytomegalovirus exposure and HLA in healthy donors. Using immunoSEQ multiplex PCR, the repertoire was profiled, and TCRdb retains in-frame clones only, with some absent. The sample lists 150,000 to 200,000 clones, more than 75% seen once, with 3.4% in the top ten. Sequencing was performed on PBMCs. Receptors originate from a man aged 40-55 years in good health and CMV-seropositive. The CDR3 runs from the conserved cysteine through the conserved F or W. The D gene is left open where the match is weak. Expanded clones are given a class, and other clones once, few, many or no size at all.

J gene | clone size | V gene | D gene | CDR3 DNA | CDR3 protein
TRBJ2-7 | . | TRBV6-5 | . | TGTGCCAGCAGTTACGGGGTTAGCGGATCCTACGAGCAGTACTTC | CASSYGVSGSYEQYF
TRBJ2-7 | . | TRBV2 | . | TGTGCCAGCGGTTTGGGCCAACCGGGGTACTACGAGCAGTACTTC | CASGLGQPGYYEQYF
TRBJ1-1 | . | TRBV4-1 | . | TGCGCCAGCAGCCAAGATCCTTCGACGGGGTTGAACACTGAAGCTTTCTTT | CASSQDPSTGLNTEAFF
TRBJ1-2 | . | TRBV20-1 | . | TGCAGTGCTAAAGACCCCTCGGGCTACACCTTC | CSAKDPSGYTF
TRBJ2-3 | . | TRBV13 | TRBD2 | TGTGCCAGCAGCCCTTCAAGCCCACTAGCGGGAGAGGCAGATACGCAGTATTTT | CASSPSSPLAGEADTQYF
TRBJ2-1 | . | TRBV29-1 | . | TGCAGCGGTTTAAGAGGGGGTTACAATGAGCAGTTCTTC | CSGLRGGYNEQFF
TRBJ2-5 | once | TRBV15 | . | TGTGCCACCAGCAGAGATCCTCCAGGGGCATCCGAGACCCAGTACTTC | CATSRDPPGASETQYF
TRBJ2-5 | . | TRBV2 | . | TGTGCCAGCAGTGAATCCCAGGAAGAGACCCAGTACTTC | CASSESQEETQYF
TRBJ1-5 | once | TRBV15 | TRBD1 | TGTGCCACCAGCAGAGATTGGGGACAGGGTGGATCTCTGAGCAATCAGCCCCAGCATTTT | CATSRDWGQGGSLSNQPQHF
TRBJ2-5 | . | TRBV28 | TRBD1 | TGTGCCAGCAGTTCTCCACAGGGGTGGTTTGAGACCCAGTACTTC | CASSSPQGWFETQYF
TRBJ2-1 | few | TRBV5-8 | TRBD2 | TGTGCCAGCAGCCATACCACCGGGACTAGATGGAGCTCCTACAATGAGCAGTTCTTC | CASSHTTGTRWSSYNEQFF
TRBJ2-7 | . | TRBV18 | . | TGTGCCAGCTCACCATTCAGGGAGGTGAACTCCTACGAGCAGTACTTC | CASSPFREVNSYEQYF
TRBJ2-1 | . | TRBV7-3 | TRBD2 | TGTGCCAGCAGCTTAAGGACTAGCGGGGGGCCGCGAAATGAGCAGTTCTTC | CASSLRTSGGPRNEQFF
TRBJ1-1 | . | TRBV6-1 | . | TGTGCCAGCCTTAAGAGGGGGGGGACTGAAGCTTTCTTT | CASLKRGGTEAFF
TRBJ1-1 | . | TRBV29-1 | . | TGCAGCGTTAGAGTGAACACTGAAGCTTTCTTT | CSVRVNTEAFF
TRBJ1-5 | . | TRBV7-9 | . | TGTGCCAGCAGCCCGGGGCGGGAAGACGGCAATCAGCCCCAGCATTTT | CASSPGREDGNQPQHF
TRBJ2-2 | . | TRBV12-5 | TRBD2 | TGTGCTAGTGGTTTGCTAACCGGGACTAGCGGGAGGTACCTCGTCGGGACCGGGGAGCTGTTTTTT | CASGLLTGTSGRYLVGTGELFF
TRBJ2-1 | . | TRBV27 | TRBD2 | TGTGCCAGCAGTATAGCGGGAGGGCGGTCCTACAATGAGCAGTTCTTC | CASSIAGGRSYNEQFF
TRBJ2-4 | few | TRBV7-9 | . | TGTGCCAGCAGCATATCCCAAAACATTCAGTACTTC | CASSISQNIQYF
TRBJ1-4 | . | TRBV7-2 | . | TGTGCCAGCAGCCAGTCCTCGGCCGCGACTCCCGAAAAACTGTTTTTT | CASSQSSAATPEKLFF
TRBJ2-2 | . | TRBV2 | . | TGTGCCAGCACGAGCGCTACTCGGACCGGGGAGCTGTTTTTT | CASTSATRTGELFF
TRBJ2-1 | . | TRBV5-5 | TRBD2 | TGTGCCAGCAGCCTGACTAGCGGGGTTAACAATGAGCAGTTCTTC | CASSLTSGVNNEQFF
TRBJ1-1 | . | TRBV13 | TRBD1 | TGTGCCAGCAGCGCGGGGACAGCTCTGAACACTGAAGCTTTCTTT | CASSAGTALNTEAFF
TRBJ2-3 | . | TRBV11-2 | . | TGTGCCAGCCTACTAGCAATGAGGGAGGATACGCAGTATTTT | CASLLAMREDTQYF